The 25 T cell receptor beta chains in this list originate from one sample, sequenced in a study of radiotherapy plus CTLA-4 blockade in lung cancer. Produced via immunoSEQ multiplex PCR; TCRdb's table is partial and in-frame only. Of tens of thousands of clones listed, roughly 75% are singletons. The source material was peripheral blood, sampled from a patient treated with radiotherapy plus ipilimumab. The source of these receptors is a human donor with non-small cell lung cancer who had a complete response to radiotherapy plus ipilimumab.

The chain combines TRBV30 with TRBJ2-3; D unresolved. The ends were cut back, 2 bases at V and 5 bases at J, with 8 bases in the middle. Germline V gives CDR1 GTSNPN, CDR2 SVGIG (reference sequence). This CDR3 spans 12 amino acids. CDR3 residues: CAWSTAGDTQYF. The CDR3 DNA reads as TGTGCCTGGAGTACCGCCGGAGATACGCAGTATTTT.

V usage is TRBV7-2 and J usage is TRBJ1-5; 7 nucleotides line up with TRBD1. Germline V gives CDR1 SGHTA, CDR2 FQGNSA. The V and J ends lost 6 bases and 8 bases, in that order; junction bases with no gene match: 10. The CDR3 length is 14 residues. The CDR3 is CASSLQGTKKPQHF. The CDR3 DNA sequence: TGTGCCAGCAGTTTACAGGGGACGAAAAAGCCCCAGCATTTT.

V and J are TRBV9 and TRBJ2-4, with D tentatively TRBD1 (6 bases). Trimming removed 4 bases at V and 1 base at J, with 27 bases between. The CDR3 loop spans 20 amino acids. CDR1 is SGDLS and CDR2 is YYNGEE in the germline V gene. This chain's CDR3 is CASSPHHIVAGVGAKNIQYF. DNA of the CDR3: TGTGCCAGCAGCCCCCATCACATAGTTGCAGGGGTTGGTGCCAAAAACATTCAGTACTTC.

The table lists this clone with a few counts. V gene TRBV5-4 combines with J gene TRBJ2-3, with D unclear. This CDR3 comprises 14 residues. The germline gives CDR1 SGHNT, CDR2 YYREEE (reference sequence). Deletions cut 0 bases from V and 1 base from J, with 6 bases between. DNA of the CDR3: TGTGCCAGCAGCTTGGACGTCGGCACAGATACGCAGTATTTT. Amino acid sequence: CASSLDVGTDTQYF.

The chain couples TRBV19 to TRBJ1-6; the match to TRBD1 covers 9 bases. CDR1 and CDR2 (germline): LNHDA, SQIVND (reference sequence). The J segment lost 8 bases and the V segment lost 1 base, leaving 3 bases of the junction unmatched. CDR3 length: 15 residues. The DNA for the CDR3 is TGTGCCAGTAGTATAGGACAGGGGGGATATTCACCCCTCCACTTT. It translates to CASSIGQGGYSPLHF. The full variable domain, completed using reference TRBV19 and TRBJ1-6, is DGGITQSPKYLFRKEGQNVTLSCEQNLNHDAMYWYRQDPGQGLRLIYYSQIVNDFQKGDIAEGYSVSREKKESFPLTVTSAQKNPTAFYLCASSIGQGGYSPLHFGNGTRLTVT.

The chain uses TRBV10-1 and TRBJ2-5; possibly TRBD1 or TRBD2 for D (5 bases each). Germline V gene lookup returns CDR1 WNHNN and CDR2 SYGVQD (reference sequence). V gave up 6 bases and J gave up 3 bases, with 20 bases separating them. The CDR3 has 16 residues. CDR3 protein: CASSDIWDGAEETQYF. In DNA, the CDR3 is TGCGCCAGCAGCGATATATGGGACGGAGCCGAAGAGACCCAGTACTTC.

This rearrangement joins TRBV30 to TRBJ1-2; D not certain. The CDR3 length is 12 residues. CDR1 and CDR2 from the germline V gene are GTSNPN and SVGIG (reference sequence). With 2 bases removed from V and 6 bases from J, the gap between germline ends came to 10 bases. In DNA, the CDR3 is TGTGCCTGGAGTAGCGAGAGACATGGCTACACCTTC. Residues: CAWSSERHGYTF.

This chain connects TRBV19 to TRBJ1-6; a possible D gene is TRBD1 (6 bases). V was shortened by 10 bases and J by 9 bases, with 16 bases between the two germline ends. CDR3 length: 13 amino acids. Per germline, CDR1 LNHDA and CDR2 SQIVND (reference sequence). The CDR3 spells CATLGGHSSPLHF. DNA of the CDR3: TGTGCCACCCTGGGGGGGCATAGTTCACCCCTCCACTTT.

The V gene is TRBV7-9, the J gene TRBJ2-3; 9 nucleotides match TRBD1. V shed 5 bases and J 1 base; nucleotides not matched to a gene: 10. In germline, CDR1 is SEHNR, CDR2 FQNEAQ (reference sequence). The CDR3 consists of 17 residues. CDR3: CASSPHRRTGGTDTQYF. DNA of the CDR3: TGTGCCAGCAGCCCCCACCGCCGGACAGGGGGCACAGATACGCAGTATTTT.

The chain combines TRBV6-5 with TRBJ1-5; D gene uncertain. V lost 6 bases and J lost 3, with 9 bases in between. Germline V lookup: CDR1 MNHEY, CDR2 SVGAGI. CDR3 size: 13 residues. The DNA of the CDR3 is TGTGCCAGCAGGGCAACCTACAATCAGCCCCAGCATTTT. It yields the protein CASRATYNQPQHF.

The chain has TRBV28 and TRBJ1-5; TRBD1 agrees at 7 bases. The CDR3 spans 15 residues. CDR1 MDHEN and CDR2 SYDVKM come from the germline V gene. Germline trimming cut 4 bases from V and 2 bases from J; bases unmatched to any gene: 5. CDR3 bases: TGTGCCAGCAGTTCGCACAGGGGTGGCAATCAGCCCCAGCATTTT. Amino acid sequence: CASSSHRGGNQPQHF.

Of note for this clone: Other DNA sequences from this sample encode an identical CDR3 as well. The chain joins TRBV18 to TRBJ1-1, with D hard to call. The CDR3 loop spans 11 amino acids. Trimming cost V 3 bases and J 2 bases, with 1 base left between them. Germline V lookup: CDR1 KGHSH, CDR2 LQKENI. The CDR3 spells CASSPNTEAFF. CDR3 nucleotides: TGTGCCAGCTCACCTAACACTGAAGCTTTCTTT.

The rearrangement uses TRBV11-2 and TRBJ1-4; the D is unclear. The CDR3 extends over 14 amino acids. V was cut by 1 base and J by 8 bases, with 11 bases left in between. The germline V gene encodes CDR1 SGHAT and CDR2 FQNNGV. CDR3 sequence (DNA): TGTGCCAGCAGCTTAGGAACTAGGGCGGAAAAACTGTTTTTT. Protein sequence: CASSLGTRAEKLFF.

In this sample, this clone turned up a few times. The chain links TRBV15 to TRBJ2-5; D perhaps matches TRBD1 (6 bases). Germline-derived CDR1 and CDR2 are LNHNV and YYDKDF (reference sequence). Trimming removed 0 bases at V and 3 bases at J, with 11 bases between. This CDR3 has 15 residues. The CDR3 is CATSREHRAEETQYF. The CDR3 coding sequence is TGTGCCACCAGCAGAGAACACAGGGCGGAAGAGACCCAGTACTTC.

This clone was counted once. This chain uses TRBV15 with TRBJ2-7; either TRBD1 or TRBD2 may supply D (5 bases each). The V gene lost 0 bases and the J gene lost 5 bases, with 11 bases spanning the gap. The CDR3 length is 14 residues. Germline CDR1 reads LNHNV; CDR2 reads YYDKDF (reference sequence). This CDR3 is CATSRDLGENEQYF. The CDR3 DNA follows: TGTGCCACCAGCAGAGATCTAGGGGAGAACGAGCAGTACTTC.

There are a few counts of this clone. The gene calls are TRBV6-6 and TRBJ2-6; the D gene is possibly TRBD2 (6 bases). CDR1 and CDR2 (germline): MNHNY, SVGAGI (reference sequence). The CDR3 sequence is 16 residues long. Trimming left V 5 bases short and J 4 bases short, with 15 bases between. The CDR3 DNA sequence: TGTGCCAGCAGTCGAGGCGCGGGGTACGGGGCCAACGTCCTGACTTTC. Residues: CASSRGAGYGANVLTF.

This clone was found once. This chain links TRBV9 with TRBJ2-7; D possibly matches TRBD1 or TRBD2 (5 bases each). V lost 4 bases and J 7 bases, leaving 15 bases between the germline ends. The length of the CDR3 is 13 residues. Germline values: CDR1 SGDLS, CDR2 YYNGEE. The CDR3 bases are TGTGCCAGCAGCACCGGGACCCAAGGAGAGCAGTACTTC. This sequence encodes CASSTGTQGEQYF.

The gene calls are TRBV28 and TRBJ2-3; the match to TRBD2 covers 12 bases. Germline V gene sequence: CDR1 MDHEN, CDR2 SYDVKM. The CDR3 loop spans 16 amino acids. J lost 5 bases, V lost 4 bases, and 7 bases had no gene match. The CDR3 DNA reads TGTGCCAGCAGTTCTGGACTAGCGGGGCGGGAAGATACGCAGTATTTT. This sequence encodes CASSSGLAGREDTQYF.

The gene calls are TRBV28 and TRBJ2-4; D call uncertain. The CDR3 spans 15 residues. Trimming took 7 bases from V and 3 from J, leaving 16 bases between them. Germline values: CDR1 MDHEN, CDR2 SYDVKM. DNA of the CDR3: TGTGCCAGCATTCCTTCAGGCGTGGGCAAAAACATTCAGTACTTC. Translated, it gives CASIPSGVGKNIQYF.

V usage is TRBV6-1 and J usage is TRBJ2-7, with no clear D. This CDR3 has 11 residues. V lost 0 bases to trimming and J lost 7 bases, with 4 bases between them. Germline V lookup: CDR1 MNHNS, CDR2 SASEGT. Here the CDR3 reads CASSEAGEQYF. The CDR3 region has the DNA TGTGCCAGCAGTGAAGCAGGGGAGCAGTACTTC.

DNA for the CDR3: TGTGCCAGCACTACCCCCGGGACCTTGGAATACGGCTACACCTTC. It encodes CASTTPGTLEYGYTF. The genes are TRBV6-6 and TRBJ1-2, with a weak D call TRBD1 (5 bases). Germline CDR1 reads MNHNY; CDR2 reads SVGAGI (reference sequence). This CDR3 has 15 amino acids. The V gene lost 7 bases and the J gene lost 8 bases, with 23 bases spanning the gap.

The chain has TRBV5-4 and TRBJ2-3; perhaps TRBD2 as D (6 bases). V was cut by 4 bases and J by 4 bases, with 16 bases left in between. The CDR3 is 15 residues long. Per the germline V gene, CDR1 is SGHNT and CDR2 is YYREEE (reference sequence). CDR3 nucleotides: TGTGCCAGCAGCCCCCCGGGCTTAGCGGCAGATACGCAGTATTTT. This codes for CASSPPGLAADTQYF.

The chain employs TRBV2 and TRBJ2-5; D ambiguous. V was pared by 2 bases and J by 4 bases, with 17 bases between. CDR3 length equals 16 residues. The germline gives CDR1 SNHLY, CDR2 FYNNEI. The CDR3 DNA sequence: TGTGCCAGCAGTGAATGGTCAGGCCCGATTTCAGAGACCCAGTACTTC. Translating it yields CASSEWSGPISETQYF.

The chain is built from TRBV6-5 and TRBJ1-5; D remains ambiguous. V lost 5 bases and J lost 6, with 17 bases in between. The CDR3 is 15 residues long. Germline CDR1 MNHEY, CDR2 SVGAGI. The CDR3 is CASSKRVREGQPQHF. The CDR3 nucleotides read TGTGCCAGCAGTAAAAGGGTAAGGGAGGGTCAGCCCCAGCATTTT.

The chain has TRBV4-3 and TRBJ2-2, with no clear D. CDR1 is LGHNA and CDR2 is YSLEER in the germline V gene. This CDR3 is built from 15 residues. V gave up 4 bases and J gave up 4 bases, with 13 bases separating them. CDR3: CASSPRDIFTGELFF. CDR3 DNA sequence: TGCGCCAGCAGCCCCAGAGACATTTTCACCGGGGAGCTGTTTTTT.